This TCR beta chain appears in the sequencing data of a study of shared clonotypes between healthy human individuals. Broader study findings: At large depth, rarefaction still showed sorted-subset sequencing to be incomplete. An effect of sequencing depth on clonotype sharing among donors was expected.

Germline V gene sequence: CDR1 MDHEN, CDR2 SYDVKM. The CDR3 consists of 14 residues. Trimming pared 2 bases from V and 6 bases from J, leaving 14 bases between. Naive CD8 cells lacked CD45RO, underwent positive selection for CCR7 and left out terminally differentiated effector memory CD45RA+ cells. Original data processing: ImmunoSEQ supplied junction-only sequences lacking quality scores, so filtering was different. TCRdb keeps only in-frame clones here, not all; method: immunoSEQ multiplex PCR. The V and J calls and clone size are taken from that table; D and trimming were inferred from the DNA. The data contain approximately 590,000 clones, around 95% of them seen just once; the ten biggest clones take up 0.1% to 0.11%. Worth noting for this clone: Its antigen is still unknown.

The sequence came from a woman aged 25-40 years in good health. This chain joins TRBV28 and TRBJ2-7, with no clear D. Sequencing used naive CD8+ T cells sorted from blood. The CDR3 bases are TGTGCCAGCAGTTTAGTGGACCAACCGGGCGAGCAGTACTTC. Translating it yields CASSLVDQPGEQYF.